This TCR beta chain was observed in a study of cytomegalovirus exposure and HLA in healthy donors (dated by TCRdb to 2017 to 2019). For the wider study: According to an earlier analysis of 550 to 700 of the donors, about 180 million T cells yielded 117 million unique TCR beta sequences and roughly 280 Gb of sequence data. An early release covering 550 to 650 HLA-typed donors comprised about 320 gigabases of sequencing data and 85 million to 100 million unique TCR sequences. Of the roughly 400 genotyped donors, roughly 80% fell in the genetic ancestry cluster associated with self-reported Caucasian donors. The study was designed to test whether signatures of past pathogen exposure could be identified by cataloging public T cell receptors. The T cell repertoires of 666 subjects were profiled by immunosequencing and related to cytomegalovirus serostatus. In addition to the first cohort of about 650 subjects, a separate validation cohort of approximately 130 different subjects was used. The study combined high-throughput TCR immunosequencing, statistical association of individual TCRs with disease status, and machine learning to predict cytomegalovirus infection status. In a later analysis, previously published TCR beta repertoires from more than 500 donors were re-analyzed and high-resolution HLA genotyping was added so that TCR occurrence patterns could be studied. Rather than using new phenotypic data, the later analysis identified candidate immune exposures from TCR beta sequences and from how often those sequences occurred across donors. An earlier analysis of approximately 500 of the donors applied high-throughput TCR beta sequencing to assess whether each TCR beta V gene segment acted as functional or pseudogenic. Donor age, sex, ethnicity and CMV serostatus were collected together with the repertoire data. Genome-wide SNP genotypes for about 65% of the roughly 670 donors were used in a later genetic analysis, which treated that subset as a discovery cohort. Every discovery cohort repertoire had been produced on one sequencing platform. HLA typing covered class I and class II loci at four-digit resolution. The number of typed donors differed by locus: 629-630 for A, B, C, DRB1 and DQB1; 522 for DQA1; approximately 600 for DPA1; and 400 to 480 for DPB1. Because of strong linkage in the cohort, a few DR-DQ haplotypes were treated as single units for association and clustering. Among around 400 genotyped donors of the cohort, an average of about 220,000 unique TCR beta nucleotide sequences was sequenced per donor, of which about 19% were non-productive. The full study reports these points: Most TCR sequences were seen in very few donors, while some public TCRs were found in many individuals. An association between a missense DCLRE1C variant and V-gene and J-gene trimming of TCR beta chains was found in a later genetic analysis and replicated in an independent cohort. When HLA alleles, especially DR and DQ, strongly co-occurred, attributing TCR associations to individual alleles was difficult. Presence/absence analyses assumed roughly uniform sequencing depth across donors, an assumption that may not hold. In a later analysis, most CMV-associated TCR beta chains were found to appear HLA-restricted, with HLA associations seemingly driven largely by CMV exposure. This cohort had only TCR beta chains sequenced, and the lack of alpha or paired-chain data limited which features could be detected. The study listed 164 TCR beta chains as associated with cytomegalovirus. A further reported finding was that TCR beta sequences accurately predicted the HLA-A and HLA-B alleles for most subjects in the first cohort. Correlated functional status among segregating V segments might reflect linkage disequilibrium, but an unknown experimental factor could not be ruled out. A later analysis found that HLA-associated TCR beta chains were more clonally expanded and had lower generation probabilities than equally common non-associated chains. A later analysis reported that several top co-occurrence clusters appeared linked to parvovirus B19, influenza, CMV and Epstein-Barr virus. According to the authors, the approach could potentially be generalized to other disease states and immunological phenotypes. Three of the identified cytomegalovirus-associated TCR beta chains were confirmed in vitro to be specific for cytomegalovirus antigens. HLA typing was unavailable for some donors at each locus, so association tests used only the typed subset. Specific HLA alleles were associated with 15,000 to 20,000 TCR beta sequences at a false discovery rate of 0.05 in a later analysis. In an earlier analysis of over 550 of the donors, most TCR beta V segments were observed in productive rearrangements about 87% or about 30% of the time, broadly matching IMGT annotations. In a later analysis, the rate of TCR association differed among HLA loci, with DRB1 alleles having the most associated TCRs and HLA-C alleles having the fewest. Some IMGT-functional V segments, including TRBV6-2 and TRBV6-3, could not be told apart with the 87-base-pair reads, so those segments were excluded. The sequencing pipeline was judged likely to have produced a cluster of highly shared sequence variants as a technical artifact. Cytomegalovirus status was reported to be diagnosed by the classifier with high specificity and sensitivity in both the original and validation cohorts. The only immune exposure information available for the cohort was CMV serostatus. Because counts were too low, about 18 rarely observed V segments, including chromosome 9 orphons, were excluded from the earlier analysis of a few hundred of the donors. According to a later genetic analysis, donors in an Asian-associated ancestry cluster had fewer N-insertions in productive TCRs than the approximately 700-donor mean.

The CDR3 starts with the cysteine, ends with the phenylalanine, and has 15 residues. Just CDR3 DNA is preserved here, 45 bases in frame from base 1. Looking up the germline V gene yields CDR1 MDHEN and CDR2 SYDVKM. V and J are trimmed by 6 bases and 4 bases, and the gene matches miss 6 bases of the junction. Concerning this clone: The antigen it recognizes is unknown. No qualities accompany the bases; no much larger clone lies one base away.

Library method: the immunoSEQ multiplex PCR assay. A mixture of 60 forward primers for TCR Vbeta segments and 13 reverse primers for TCR Jbeta segments was used in the multiplex PCR. A multiplex PCR assay on genomic DNA amplified the CDR3 region of rearranged TCR beta genes. On the Illumina HiSeq System, the amplified TCR beta libraries were sequenced as 87-base-pair reads. Under the source paper's analysis protocol: A later analysis counted about 80 million unique TCR beta chains across the 666 repertoires, and some 11 million of these chains were shared by at least two donors. Raw reads were error-corrected and collapsed into unique sequences by a nearest-neighbor algorithm in which closely related sequences were merged to remove PCR and sequencing errors. To assign V, D and J gene segments, CDR3 sequences were aligned to IMGT reference sequences. For a sequence to be retained, a match of at least six nucleotides to both a V gene segment and a J gene segment was required. A rearrangement counted as productive if the CDR3 had no stop codons and remained in frame with V and J, and every other rearrangement counted as non-productive. Following IMGT convention, CDR3 was defined as the stretch from the second conserved V-encoded cysteine to the conserved J-encoded phenylalanine. Sequences without an unambiguous match to a single V gene segment were excluded from the earlier analysis of about 600 of the donors. In an earlier analysis of 587 of the donors, a V segment was called functional when productive rearrangements were above 56.7%, and segregating when the standard deviation between donors exceeded 5%. A statistical classification framework was developed to diagnose cytomegalovirus status using the catalog of TCR beta chain sequences. V and J gene assignment, in a later analysis, came from comparing TCR nucleotide sequences with IMGT/GENE-DB human TR gene sequences. In a later analysis, CDR3 sequences and most-parsimonious VDJ recombination scenarios were assigned using the TCRdist pipeline. In a later analysis, each TCR beta chain was defined by its CDR3 amino acid sequence together with its V-gene family, and reads lacking a unique V-gene family were excluded. As a way to deal with suspected cross-contamination and a sequencing artifact, a later analysis dropped approximately 590 nucleotide sequences that were highly shared and had low generation probability. A later analysis calculated a clonal expansion index for each public chain from normalized within-repertoire ranks of inferred template counts. In a later analysis, generation probabilities were computed using a VDJ recombination model fitted to out-of-frame rearrangements, and the results were checked against IGoR. In a later analysis, hypergeometric tests were used to score TCR-TCR, TCR-HLA and TCR-CMV co-occurrence, with a repertoire-size bias correction applied to TCR pairs. False discovery rates were estimated in a later analysis by permuting HLA or CMV assignments 20 times. A later analysis grouped co-occurring TCRs with DBSCAN, adding TCRdist sequence similarity when clustering within HLA-allele-positive subsets. Repertoires with fewer than 30,000 or more than 120,000 public chains were left out of co-occurrence clustering, as were roughly five repertoires with anomalous nucleotide sharing. TCRdb mirrors the immuneACCESS table, restricted to in-frame sequences. Some clones are absent from its copies; in checked studies, under half trace to an unresolved V gene, and the reason for the others is unknown. That table furnishes V, J and clone size, whereas the DNA furnished D and trimming. This sample comprises about 150,000 clones, 84% of them detected only once. Of the sample, 0.35% to 0.45% falls within the top ten clones.

The cohort consisted of 600 to 750 healthy bone marrow donors. At the time of sampling, all cohort members were nominally healthy, though unrecorded immune exposures were likely present. The donor tested CMV seronegative and was one of the 352 seronegative cohort members. Each donor provided a peripheral blood sample, and peripheral blood mononuclear cells were used for TCR beta sequencing. The Qiagen DNeasy Blood Extraction Kit was used to extract genomic DNA from the blood cell samples. Sequenced: PBMCs. This chain joins TRBV28 to TRBJ2-1; TRBD2 agrees with 10 junctional bases. This clonotype originated in a boy aged 2 to 10 in good health and CMV-seronegative. CDR3 loop: CASRGEREGYNEQFF. The base sequence is TGTGCCAGCAGGGGGGAGCGGGAGGGATACAATGAGCAGTTCTTC.